These 13 T cell receptor beta chains originate from one sample sequenced in a study of blood T cell repertoires in COVID-19. Sequenced by immunoSEQ multiplex PCR; TCRdb stores in-frame clones only, minus some. The profile covers roughly 80,000 clones, with approximately 83% appearing a single time and roughly 9% taken by the ten largest. The specimen sequenced was peripheral blood. The receptor source for this set is a human donor in a cohort sampled during active COVID-19.

The genes are TRBV5-4 and TRBJ2-3, with D maybe TRBD2 (6 bases). CDR1 and CDR2 from the germline V gene are SGHNT and YYREEE (reference sequence). This CDR3 contains 12 residues. Trimming left V 7 bases short and J 6 bases short, with 12 bases between. CDR3 in DNA: TGTGCCAGCCTTGGGGGGACTGATACGCAGTATTTT. This translates into CASLGGTDTQYF.

This clone appeared once. The V gene is TRBV7-8, the J gene TRBJ2-2, with 9 bases matching TRBD1. The CDR3 sequence is 15 residues long. J gave up 1 base and V 4 bases, and 1 base lay outside the gene matches. Germline CDR1 is SGHVS and CDR2 is FQNEAQ. DNA for the CDR3: TGTGCCAGCAGCTCGGGACAGGGGAACACCGGGGAGCTGTTTTTT. Protein product: CASSSGQGNTGELFF. The whole variable domain, filled in from reference TRBV7-8 and TRBJ2-2, reads GAGVSQSPRYKVAKRGQDVALRCDPISGHVSLFWYQQALGQGPEFLTYFQNEAQLDKSGLPSDRFFAERPEGSVSTLKIQRTQQEDSAVYLCASSSGQGNTGELFFGEGSRLTVL.

This clone has a single count. This chain's CDR3 is CASSQEIGTNKGNEQFF. The CDR3 coding sequence is TGCGCCAGCAGCCAAGAAATCGGGACAAATAAGGGGAATGAGCAGTTCTTC. The chain is built from TRBV4-1 and TRBJ2-1, with a tentative D call TRBD1 (6 bases). The V gene lost 0 bases and the J gene lost 7 bases, with 19 bases spanning the gap. The CDR3 is made up of 17 amino acids. Germline V CDR1 and CDR2: MGHRA, YSYEKL.

V gene TRBV7-2 combines with J gene TRBJ2-5; possibly TRBD2 for D (5 bases). The germline V and J ends were trimmed by 4 bases and 1 base, with 10 bases remaining between them. Germline values: CDR1 SGHTA, CDR2 FQGNSA. The CDR3 is 14 residues long. CDR3 sequence (DNA): TGTGCCAGCAGCTCTAGCCTACTCCAAGAGACCCAGTACTTC. It translates to CASSSSLLQETQYF.

The V and J genes are TRBV9 and TRBJ1-2, with 7 bases fitting TRBD1. The germline gives CDR1 SGDLS, CDR2 YYNGEE. J was trimmed by 3 bases and V by 7 bases; bases with no gene match: 12. This CDR3 has 15 residues. The CDR3 region is CASGPRVGGYYGYTF. Written as DNA, the CDR3 is TGTGCCAGCGGCCCCCGCGTAGGGGGCTACTATGGCTACACCTTC.

This clone was seen more than once but under ten times. The chain has TRBV5-6 and TRBJ2-1, with TRBD1 matching 10 bases. The germline V gene has CDR1 SGHDT and CDR2 YYEEEE. The CDR3 has 16 residues. Trimming removed 4 bases from V and 4 bases from J; junction bases left unmatched: 8. CDR3 residues: CASSPSVGQGYNEQFF. CDR3 in DNA: TGTGCCAGCAGCCCGTCGGTGGGACAGGGGTACAATGAGCAGTTCTTC. Filled out from reference TRBV5-6 and TRBJ2-1, the complete variable domain reads DAGVTQSPTHLIKTRGQQVTLRCSPKSGHDTVSWYQQALGQGPQFIFQYYEEEERQRGNFPDRFSGHQFPNYSSELNVNALLLGDSALYLCASSPSVGQGYNEQFFGPGTRLTVL.

The V and J genes are TRBV28 and TRBJ2-1; perhaps TRBD2 as D (5 bases). The CDR3 has 15 amino acids. Germline-derived CDR1 and CDR2 are MDHEN and SYDVKM. V was trimmed by 6 bases and J by 10 bases, leaving 22 bases between them. The CDR3 DNA sequence: TGTGCCAGCAGCGCGGACGGGATAGGTTTTAGGGAGCAGTTCTTC. Amino acid sequence: CASSADGIGFREQFF.

This sequence joins TRBV12-3 or TRBV12-4 and TRBJ1-2; weak D call: TRBD1 (5 bases). Deletions cut 7 bases from V and 2 bases from J, with 11 bases between. The CDR3 length is 13 residues. CDR3 nucleotide sequence: TGTGCCAGCACCGACCGGGGGAACTATGGCTACACCTTC. This codes for CASTDRGNYGYTF.

The chain recombines TRBV28 with TRBJ1-1, with D possibly matching TRBD1 (5 bases). The CDR3 is 15 residues long. Germline assignment: CDR1 MDHEN and CDR2 SYDVKM. V lost 3 bases to trimming and J lost 5 bases, with 16 bases between them. The CDR3 sequence is CASSLFSGFRTEAFF. CDR3 coding DNA: TGTGCCAGCAGTTTGTTCTCAGGGTTTCGAACTGAAGCTTTCTTT.

This clone was recorded once. The chain has TRBV6-5 and TRBJ2-5, with 13 bases matching TRBD2. The CDR3 consists of 14 residues. V lost 10 bases, J lost 4 bases, and 6 bases stayed unmatched. CDR1 and CDR2 from the germline V gene are MNHEY and SVGAGI. The CDR3 region is CATGTSGNRETQYF. The CDR3 DNA follows: TGTGCCACCGGGACTAGCGGGAATCGAGAGACCCAGTACTTC.

The chain combines TRBV5-5 with TRBJ1-4; 8 positions match TRBD1. The V segment lost 0 bases and the J segment 0 bases; nucleotides outside the gene matches: 7. Germline loops: CDR1 SGHKS, CDR2 YYEKEE (reference sequence). This CDR3 is 18 amino acids long. Here the CDR3 DNA reads TGTGCCAGCAGCTTGGTCAGGACAGGGCCTGCAACTAATGAAAAACTGTTTTTT. Protein: CASSLVRTGPATNEKLFF.

The J gene is TRBJ2-4, the V gene TRBV30; the D gene is possibly TRBD2 (6 bases). V was cut by 1 base and J by 2 bases, with 9 bases left in between. The length of the CDR3 is 14 residues. CDR1 is GTSNPN, CDR2 SVGIG, per germline (reference sequence). The CDR3 here is CAWSGGLSKNIQYF. The CDR3 region has the DNA TGTGCCTGGAGTGGGGGACTGTCCAAAAACATTCAGTACTTC.

This chain joins TRBV7-6 and TRBJ2-3; 7 nucleotides align to TRBD2. The CDR3 totals 16 residues. Trimming removed 4 bases from V and 0 bases from J; junction bases left unmatched: 7. Germline CDR1 is SGHVS and CDR2 is FNYEAQ. CDR3 region: CASSSGGGTSTDTQYF. CDR3 sequence (DNA): TGTGCCAGCAGCTCTGGGGGAGGGACCAGCACAGATACGCAGTATTTT.